This section outlines one TCR beta chain sequence together with its context. The Seattle patients, enrolled during active infection, were followed longitudinally. The record originates from a study of blood T cell repertoires in COVID-19. Looking at the study overall: COVID-19 samples, acute and convalescent, were from the United States, Italy and Spain. Sources were T cells, B-cell-depleted T cells, or PBMCs; the material itself was cDNA or gDNA.

The protocol was immunoSEQ multiplex PCR, while the TCRdb copy is restricted to in-frame clones and leaves out a portion. Seen here are around 260,000 clones, around nine tenths observed once, and the top ten hold about a tenth. Trimming cost V 7 bases and J 6 bases; bases outside gene matches: 12. The CDR3 is made up of 15 amino acids. Per the germline V gene, CDR1 is LNHDA and CDR2 is SQIVND (reference sequence). The clonotype comes from a woman between 70 and 85 years old with COVID-19, enrolled during active disease. The specimen sequenced was peripheral blood. The V gene is TRBV19, the J gene TRBJ2-1; TRBD2 matches 7 bases. The DNA of the CDR3 is TGTGCCAGTACCTTCAGGACTAGTATGGGCAATGAGCAGTTCTTC. Translation gives CASTFRTSMGNEQFF.